The 16 T cell receptor beta chains below were found in one sample sequenced in a study of shared clonotypes between healthy human individuals. Repertoires were generated with immunoSEQ multiplex PCR, while TCRdb's copy carries only in-frame clones and drops some. This sample yields a few million clones, of which just under 95% are seen a single time; approximately 1.7% belongs to the top ten. CD8 cells classed as naive were CD45RO-negative and positively selected for CCR7, excluding terminally differentiated effector memory CD45RA+ cells. Material: naive CD8+ T cells from PBMCs. The receptor source for this set is a man younger than 30 in good health. Some clones in this sample may be carry-over from other donors' samples.

This clone was seen just once. V is TRBV7-2 and J is TRBJ2-2, with TRBD2 matching 8 bases. The J segment lost 8 bases and the V segment lost 6 bases, leaving 11 bases of the junction unmatched. Germline-derived CDR1 and CDR2 are SGHTA and FQGNSA. This CDR3 has 15 residues. The DNA of the CDR3 is TGTGCCAGCAGTTACTTTGGACTAGCTTCGGGGGAGCTGTTTTTT. Translated, it gives CASSYFGLASGELFF.

The chain uses TRBV28 and TRBJ2-1; TRBD2 aligns across 11 bases. Trimming at V came to 5 bases and at J to 7 bases, leaving 13 bases not matched to a gene. The CDR3 has 17 amino acids. Germline V lookup: CDR1 MDHEN, CDR2 SYDVKM. Here the CDR3 DNA reads TGTGCCAGCAGTCTAACACTAGCGGGGGAATATTTTAATGAGCAGTTCTTC. Protein product: CASSLTLAGEYFNEQFF.

V gene TRBV9 combines with J gene TRBJ2-2, with TRBD1 as a possible D gene (8 bases). CDR1 and CDR2 (germline): SGDLS, YYNGEE. This CDR3 is built from 13 residues. With 4 bases removed from V and 6 bases from J, the gap between germline ends came to 10 bases. The CDR3 sequence is CASSTGGAGELFF. Written as DNA, the CDR3 is TGTGCCAGCAGCACAGGGGGGGCCGGGGAGCTGTTTTTT.

The rearrangement uses TRBV4-1 and TRBJ2-1; D call uncertain. CDR1 is MGHRA, CDR2 YSYEKL, per germline. V lost 6 bases and J 6 bases, leaving 15 bases between the germline ends. The CDR3 is 14 amino acids. CDR3 region: CASRPEGRINEQFF. As DNA, the CDR3 is TGCGCCAGCAGGCCCGAAGGGCGGATCAATGAGCAGTTCTTC.

Points on this clone: Other DNA sequences of this sample code for an identical CDR3. This chain joins TRBV27 and TRBJ2-1; D possibly corresponds to TRBD1 (6 bases). From germline, CDR1 is MNHEY and CDR2 SMNVEV (reference sequence). V was cut by 2 bases and J by 0 bases, with 8 bases left in between. The CDR3 runs 15 residues. Here the CDR3 DNA reads TGTGCCAGCAGTTTAAGGGGGAGCTCCTACAATGAGCAGTTCTTC. Protein product: CASSLRGSSYNEQFF.

The chain recombines TRBV30 with TRBJ2-7; no clear D. The germline V gene encodes CDR1 GTSNPN and CDR2 SVGIG (reference sequence). V was pared by 2 bases and J by 4 bases, with 12 bases between. The CDR3 covers 13 residues. The CDR3 here is CAWSSARLYEQYF. The CDR3 bases are TGTGCCTGGAGTTCAGCACGTTTATACGAGCAGTACTTC.

This clone was picked up a small number of times. The chain carries TRBV27 and TRBJ1-5; D not certain. The CDR3 covers 12 residues. The V end lost 8 bases, the J end lost 7 bases, and 12 bases lay between the germline ends. Germline loops: CDR1 MNHEY, CDR2 SMNVEV (reference sequence). CDR3 sequence: CASGLLGQPQHF. The CDR3 nucleotides read TGTGCCAGCGGCTTGTTGGGCCAGCCCCAGCATTTT.

This clone was observed a single time. The chain has TRBV19 and TRBJ2-3; 7 positions agree with TRBD2. V gave up 1 base and J gave up 5 bases; unmatched junction bases: 9. This CDR3 contains 16 residues. Germline lookup yields CDR1 LNHDA and CDR2 SQIVND (reference sequence). For the CDR3, the DNA is TGTGCCAGTAGTATAGGCGAGGGAGGGCCCTTAGATACGCAGTATTTT. It encodes CASSIGEGGPLDTQYF. Complete variable domain (other parts from reference TRBV19 and TRBJ2-3): DGGITQSPKYLFRKEGQNVTLSCEQNLNHDAMYWYRQDPGQGLRLIYYSQIVNDFQKGDIAEGYSVSREKKESFPLTVTSAQKNPTAFYLCASSIGEGGPLDTQYFGPGTRLTVL.

The CDR3 here is CATSSTGAGSPLHF. The CDR3 DNA reads as TGTGCCACCAGCAGCACAGGGGCTGGATCACCCCTCCACTTT. The rearrangement links TRBV15 to TRBJ1-6; 7 nucleotides line up with TRBD1. V lost 3 bases to trimming and J lost 10 bases; unmatched junction nucleotides: 6. The germline V gene has CDR1 LNHNV and CDR2 YYDKDF (reference sequence). The CDR3 loop spans 14 amino acids.

CDR3 bases: TGTGCCAGCAGCAAATGGAAGGGCTATGGCTACACCTTC. Amino acids: CASSKWKGYGYTF. V gene TRBV21-1 combines with J gene TRBJ1-2. TRBV21-1 is recorded as a pseudogene. The CDR3 is 13 amino acids.

The V gene is TRBV7-9, the J gene TRBJ1-1, with 7 bases that match TRBD1. V lost 5 bases, J lost 11 bases, and 14 bases stayed unmatched. The CDR3 consists of 14 residues. Germline CDR1 is SEHNR and CDR2 is FQNEAQ (reference sequence). The chain's CDR3 is CASSGTGAGFSAFF. The CDR3 DNA is TGTGCCAGCAGCGGAACAGGGGCAGGGTTCTCGGCTTTCTTT. The variable domain in full, with the rest retrieved from reference TRBV7-9 and TRBJ1-1, is DTGVSQNPRHKITKRGQNVTFRCDPISEHNRLYWYRQTLGQGPEFLTYFQNEAQLEKSRLLSDRFSAERPKGSFSTLEIQRTEQGDSAMYLCASSGTGAGFSAFFGQGTRLTVV.

This chain uses TRBV2 with TRBJ2-7, with TRBD2 identical over 12 bases. The germline V gene encodes CDR1 SNHLY and CDR2 FYNNEI. The CDR3 is made up of 14 amino acids. The ends lost 6 bases at V and 2 bases at J; junction bases unmatched: 2. CDR3 in amino acids: CASSLAGGTYEQYF. CDR3 in DNA: TGTGCCAGCAGCCTAGCGGGAGGGACCTACGAGCAGTACTTC.

CDR3 sequence (DNA): TGCAGCGTTGTGGGGGATACGCAGTACTTC. Its protein is CSVVGDTQYF. V is TRBV29-1 and J is TRBJ2-7; D may be TRBD1 or TRBD2 (5 bases each). Between the trimmed V and J ends, which lost 4 bases and 9 bases, there was a span of 10 bases. The CDR3 has 10 amino acids. Germline loops: CDR1 SQVTM, CDR2 ANQGSEA.

This rearrangement joins TRBV29-1 to TRBJ2-1; 8 nucleotides align to TRBD2. CDR3 length equals 14 residues. The trim removed 5 bases at V and 6 bases at J, leaving 9 bases unmatched. Germline CDR1 and CDR2: SQVTM and ANQGSEA. CDR3 residues: CSVLLGLAGNEQFF. CDR3 sequence (DNA): TGCAGCGTTCTCCTGGGGCTAGCGGGCAATGAGCAGTTCTTC.

The genes are TRBV5-1 and TRBJ2-7; TRBD1 aligns across 8 bases. J gave up 0 bases and V 3 bases, and 8 bases lay outside the gene matches. Germline V gene sequence: CDR1 SGHRS, CDR2 YFSETQ. The CDR3 spans 16 residues. The CDR3 sequence: CASSWKSDRGSYEQYF. DNA for the CDR3: TGCGCCAGCAGCTGGAAATCCGACAGGGGCTCCTACGAGCAGTACTTC. Using reference TRBV5-1 and TRBJ2-7 for the parts outside the CDR3, the full variable domain is KAGVTQTPRYLIKTRGQQVTLSCSPISGHRSVSWYQQTPGQGLQFLFEYFSETQRNKGNFPGRFSGRQFSNSRSEMNVSTLELGDSALYLCASSWKSDRGSYEQYFGPGTRLTVT.

J is TRBJ2-3 and V is TRBV5-1; 9 positions match TRBD1. This CDR3 is 16 amino acids long. Trimming cost V 4 bases and J 4 bases; bases outside gene matches: 10. Germline V gives CDR1 SGHRS, CDR2 YFSETQ. DNA of the CDR3: TGCGCCAGCAGCACTAGGACAGGGGTTGGTCCAGATACGCAGTATTTT. This gives the protein CASSTRTGVGPDTQYF. Filled out from reference TRBV5-1 and TRBJ2-3, the complete variable domain reads KAGVTQTPRYLIKTRGQQVTLSCSPISGHRSVSWYQQTPGQGLQFLFEYFSETQRNKGNFPGRFSGRQFSNSRSEMNVSTLELGDSALYLCASSTRTGVGPDTQYFGPGTRLTVL.